This is a list of T cell receptor beta chains from one sample in a study of shared clonotypes between healthy human individuals. Assay: immunoSEQ multiplex PCR; the TCRdb copy retains only in-frame clones and omits some. The table has over a million clones, approximately 96% seen once; the top ten hold approximately 1.1%. The sample was naive CD4+ T cells sorted from blood. The receptors stem from a man aged 25-45 years in good health. The conserved cysteine and the conserved F or W are not part of the CDR3 here.

>TRBJ1-1|12|TRBV25-1
ASSEQGRDTEAF
>TRBJ2-1|11|TRBV6-1
AMSGQVSNEQF
>TRBJ2-1|15|TRBV7-9
ASSHPTTTYTYNEQF
>TRBJ2-1|12|TRBV11-2
ASSPTGTGDEQF
>TRBJ1-2|13|TRBV19
ASRTSGLLFSGYT
>TRBJ2-2|10|TRBV18
ASSRGTGELF
>TRBJ2-2|13|TRBV7-3
ASSNTGAYTGELF
>TRBJ1-1|12|TRBV19
ASSITQGATEAF
>TRBJ1-4|13|TRBV10-3
AISAGGATNEKLF
>TRBJ2-7|13|TRBV9
ASSSMSGQQGEQY
>TRBJ1-5|15|TRBV28
ASSPRRSGVSNQPQH
>TRBJ2-1|14|TRBV6-6
ASRREPGLANDEQF
>TRBJ2-7|10|TRBV28
ASRLGAYEQY
>TRBJ1-4|13|TRBV6-5
ASSPPGWGNEKLF
>TRBJ2-3|14|TRBV30
AWSPQGRGGTDTQY
>TRBJ1-2|16|TRBV19
ASSISLGDHGGTYGYT
>TRBJ2-5|15|TRBV5-6
ASGYGLAGGRVVTQY
>TRBJ1-4|13|TRBV5-1
ASSLADATNEKLF
>TRBJ1-2|14|TRBV19
ASSSPVLGSPGGYT
>TRBJ2-7|12|TRBV7-9
ASSRDRGPDEQY
>TRBJ2-5|10|TRBV29-1
SASKGRETQY
>TRBJ1-5|12|TRBV5-1
ASSLAPESQPQH
>TRBJ1-4|13|TRBV9
ASSVRGATNEKLF
>TRBJ1-5|14|TRBV6-6
ASSYSLGYSNQPQH
>TRBJ2-3|12|TRBV29-1
SVTGAASTDTQY
>TRBJ2-4|14|TRBV7-2
ASSLAGLPSGDIQY
>TRBJ1-2|13|TRBV5-1
ASSFSGVMDHGYT
>TRBJ1-1|11|TRBV6-6
ASSAARAGEAF
>TRBJ2-5|16|TRBV4-1
ASSQEALTSGDQETQY
>TRBJ2-3|12|TRBV5-1
ASSLARTTDTQY
>TRBJ2-2|13|TRBV5-1
ASSWRENTVGELF
>TRBJ2-7|13|TRBV18
ASSPRVGSVYEQY
>TRBJ2-5|13|TRBV18
ASSPRRTAVETQY
>TRBJ2-7|12|TRBV7-2
ASSWDPGAYEQY
>TRBJ1-5|14|TRBV2
ASGRGAREGNQPQH
>TRBJ2-7|13|TRBV5-4
ASSQPGTGVYEQY
>TRBJ1-4|11|TRBV28
ASRRQGYEKLF
>TRBJ2-1|15|TRBV7-8
ASSANPSGSSYNEQF
>TRBJ2-7|12|TRBV10-1
ASSNRTVSYEQY
>TRBJ2-7|13|TRBV18
ASSPTQGAQYEQY
>TRBJ2-7|11|TRBV6-5
ASSNGRSYEQY
>TRBJ2-7|10|TRBV7-7
ASSRIGGKQY
>TRBJ2-7|12|TRBV28
ASSFRPLSYEQY
>TRBJ1-5|13|TRBV28
ASSRGQGKDQPQH
>TRBJ2-2|10|TRBV5-1
ASSLNTGELF
>TRBJ2-5|15|TRBV7-9
ASRLGASGSFRETQY
>TRBJ2-1|15|TRBV30
AWSPARLANSYNEQF
>TRBJ2-7|14|TRBV7-9
ASSPGTSGSSYEQY
>TRBJ2-1|14|TRBV28
ASSPGTRAYYNEQF
>TRBJ2-7|11|TRBV27
ASSVTGSYEQY
>TRBJ1-3|13|TRBV25-1
ASRAGGISGNTIY
>TRBJ2-1|12|TRBV25-1
ASSGRWPYNEQF
>TRBJ2-3|10|TRBV2
ASRQIPDTQY
>TRBJ2-1|13|TRBV7-8
ASSATGVLGNEQF
>TRBJ2-7|13|TRBV5-4
ASSSTTRESYEQY